This TCR beta chain emerged from a study of T cell responses to AZD1222 COVID-19 vaccine. Study conclusions and caveats: Repertoires in all cases were sampled only once the peak T cell response had passed. The study found vaccine-associated CD4 TCRs spanning spike, dominant at 160-218 and 743-854. Nearly half of the spike-specific TCRs reportedly recognize variant regions that carry no mutations.

Germline V gene data show CDR1 as MDHEN and CDR2 as SYDVKM. V shed 4 bases and J shed 0 bases, with 7 bases lying between them. CDR3 length equals 14 residues. Second-dose schedules of about 4 or about 12 weeks were combined. Concerning this clone: Its antigen is as yet unknown.

Clones were read by immunoSEQ multiplex PCR, and TCRdb kept only the in-frame ones, dropping some. The table shows 80,000 to 100,000 clones, with over 75% occurring only once. This sequence was found in an adult who received the AZD1222 COVID-19 vaccine. Here the sequenced sample was peripheral blood, taken 28 days after the second AZD1222 dose. This rearrangement joins TRBV28 to TRBJ2-1, with no clear D. The CDR3 spells CASSYLSSYNEQFF. The DNA for the CDR3 is TGTGCCAGCAGTTATCTCAGCTCCTACAATGAGCAGTTCTTC.